These 30 T cell receptor beta chains were sequenced from one sample in a study of cytomegalovirus exposure and HLA in healthy donors. Only in-frame clones appear in the TCRdb table, and some are missing; sequencing was by immunoSEQ multiplex PCR. The sample has tens of thousands of clones; roughly 96% are singletons. Sequencing used PBMCs. These receptors all stem from a man younger than 30 in good health and CMV-seronegative.

CDR3 protein: CASSFVAGELFF. Here the CDR3 DNA reads TGTGCCAGCAGCTTCGTAGCCGGGGAGCTGTTTTTT. The chain couples TRBV7-3 to TRBJ2-2, with D unresolved. CDR3 size: 12 residues. Trimming stripped 3 bases from V and 6 bases from J, with 5 bases between. CDR1 is SGHTA and CDR2 is FQGTGA in the germline V gene. The whole variable domain, filled in from reference TRBV7-3 and TRBJ2-2, reads GAGVSQTPSNKVTEKGKYVELRCDPISGHTALYWYRQSLGQGPEFLIYFQGTGAADDSGLPNDRFFAVRPEGSVSTLKIQRTERGDSAVYLCASSFVAGELFFGEGSRLTVL.

This chain uses TRBV19 with TRBJ1-1; perhaps TRBD1 as D (5 bases). Looked up from germline, CDR1 is LNHDA and CDR2 is SQIVND (reference sequence). V was cut by 6 bases and J by 8 bases, with 10 bases left in between. This CDR3 comprises 11 residues. CDR3 coding DNA: TGTGCCAGTAGCAGGGAGGGGGAAGCTTTCTTT. As protein: CASSREGEAFF.

This clone was detected only once. This CDR3 reads CASSKDPSGRSQETQYF. For the CDR3, the DNA is TGTGCCAGCAGCAAAGACCCTAGCGGGAGGAGTCAAGAGACCCAGTACTTC. The rearrangement joins TRBV21-1 to TRBJ2-5; the D call TRBD2 from the table was never checked on the DNA. TRBV21-1 is designated a pseudogene. This CDR3 comprises 17 residues.

The chain carries TRBV19 and TRBJ1-2; TRBD1 agrees at 8 bases. This CDR3 has 16 residues. Per germline, CDR1 LNHDA and CDR2 SQIVND (reference sequence). After removal of 0 bases from V and 6 bases from J, the junction contained 9 bases not matched to a gene. The CDR3 sequence is CASSIDRRGRSDGYTF. CDR3 in DNA: TGTGCCAGTAGTATAGATCGCAGGGGGCGAAGTGATGGCTACACCTTC.

The genes are TRBV5-5 and TRBJ1-6; tentatively, D is TRBD1 (6 bases). V was trimmed by 3 bases and J by 7 bases, leaving 11 bases between them. Germline V gene lookup returns CDR1 SGHKS and CDR2 YYEKEE (reference sequence). The CDR3 totals 14 residues. The CDR3 here is CASSSGVHNSPLHF. CDR3 DNA sequence: TGTGCCAGCAGCTCAGGGGTGCACAATTCACCCCTCCACTTT.

The chain joins TRBV27 to TRBJ2-7; possibly TRBD1 for D (5 bases). The germline V gene has CDR1 MNHEY and CDR2 SMNVEV (reference sequence). Trimming stripped 7 bases from V and 5 bases from J, with 18 bases between. This CDR3 has 14 residues. CDR3 nucleotides: TGTGCCAGCACCAGTAGGGGCGGTGGGGACGAGCAGTACTTC. Translating gives CASTSRGGGDEQYF.

The rearrangement uses TRBV28 and TRBJ1-3; 8 bases are shared with TRBD1. Germline trimming cut 3 bases from V and 2 bases from J; bases unmatched to any gene: 0. The CDR3 has 14 residues. CDR1 and CDR2 (germline): MDHEN, SYDVKM. CDR3 in amino acids: CASSLTGAGNTIYF. CDR3 DNA sequence: TGTGCCAGCAGTTTGACAGGGGCTGGAAACACCATATATTTT.

The rearrangement joins TRBV7-9 to TRBJ1-1; maybe TRBD1 (6 bases). The CDR3 is 10 amino acids. V lost 7 bases and J lost 7, with 7 bases in between. Germline values: CDR1 SEHNR, CDR2 FQNEAQ (reference sequence). The CDR3 nucleotides read TGTGCCAGCACGGACAGTGAAGCTTTCTTT. Its translation is CASTDSEAFF.

The count of this clone is one. The chain uses TRBV4-2 and TRBJ2-7; 8 positions agree with TRBD1. CDR1 LGHNA and CDR2 YNFKEQ come from the germline V gene. J gave up 3 bases and V 0 bases, and 7 bases lay outside the gene matches. CDR3 length equals 16 residues. The CDR3 DNA follows: TGTGCCAGCAGCCAAGATCCCGCAGGGGGCTACTACGAGCAGTACTTC. This translates into CASSQDPAGGYYEQYF.

The rearrangement uses TRBV18 and TRBJ2-2, with D perhaps matching TRBD2 (6 bases). V lost 1 base, J lost 3 bases, and 15 bases lay in between. The CDR3 consists of 17 residues. CDR1 is KGHSH, CDR2 LQKENI, per germline. CDR3 coding DNA: TGTGCCAGCTCACCACGCTTCCGCGGGGATGACACCGGGGAGCTGTTTTTT. Encoded protein: CASSPRFRGDDTGELFF.

This chain joins TRBV11-2 and TRBJ2-1, with TRBD1 matching over 8 bases. V trimming: 4 bases; J trimming: 5 bases; junction bases outside the gene matches: 10. Germline lookup yields CDR1 SGHAT and CDR2 FQNNGV. The CDR3 is 16 amino acids. As DNA, the CDR3 is TGTGCCAGCAGCTCTCCTTGGGACAGGAGGAACAATGAGCAGTTCTTC. This sequence encodes CASSSPWDRRNNEQFF.

The chain carries TRBV4-1 and TRBJ2-7; TRBD2 agrees at 7 bases. V trimming: 4 bases; J trimming: 2 bases; junction bases outside the gene matches: 5. CDR1 is MGHRA, CDR2 YSYEKL, per germline. The CDR3 runs 14 residues. CDR3 protein: CASSPGRGTYEQYF. The CDR3 DNA follows: TGCGCCAGCAGCCCGGGGAGGGGAACCTACGAGCAGTACTTC.

The chain employs TRBV28 and TRBJ2-7; 8 bases line up with TRBD2. Trimming removed 2 bases from V and 3 bases from J; junction bases left unmatched: 3. This CDR3 comprises 14 residues. The germline CDR1 and CDR2 sequences are MDHEN and SYDVKM. The CDR3, as DNA: TGTGCCAGCAGTTTACAACGGGAGGGCTACGAGCAGTACTTC. Protein product: CASSLQREGYEQYF. Filled out from reference TRBV28 and TRBJ2-7, the complete variable domain reads DVKVTQSSRYLVKRTGEKVFLECVQDMDHENMFWYRQDPGLGLRLIYFSYDVKMKEKGDIPEGYSVSREKKERFSLILESASTNQTSMYLCASSLQREGYEQYFGPGTRLTVT.

The chain combines TRBV15 with TRBJ2-3; no clear D gene. With 5 bases removed from V and 4 bases from J, the gap between germline ends came to 7 bases. The CDR3 is 12 residues long. Germline values: CDR1 LNHNV, CDR2 YYDKDF (reference sequence). CDR3 region: CATSGSADTQYF. CDR3 coding DNA: TGTGCCACCAGCGGTTCGGCAGATACGCAGTATTTT.

The CDR3 DNA reads as TGTGCCAGCAGCTTAGAAGGGGCAGGGTCCTACGAGCAGTACTTC. This codes for CASSLEGAGSYEQYF. V is TRBV11-3 and J is TRBJ2-7; a possible D gene is TRBD1 (5 bases). The ends were cut back, 0 bases at V and 1 base at J, with 10 bases in the middle. Germline V gene sequence: CDR1 SGHNT, CDR2 YENEEA. The length of the CDR3 is 15 residues.

The chain carries TRBV4-1 and TRBJ2-7; the D gene is possibly TRBD2 (6 bases). Germline loops: CDR1 MGHRA, CDR2 YSYEKL. The CDR3 sequence is 15 residues long. The V and J ends lost 3 bases and 1 base respectively, with 13 bases between them. In DNA form, the CDR3 reads TGCGCCAGCAGCCAGACCGGACGGGAGTCCTACGAGCAGTACTTC. As protein: CASSQTGRESYEQYF.

This chain links TRBV6-6 with TRBJ1-2; D remains unclear. The CDR3 totals 15 residues. CDR1 MNHNY and CDR2 SVGAGI come from the germline V gene (reference sequence). The V gene lost 0 bases and the J gene lost 5 bases, with 13 bases spanning the gap. The CDR3 here is CASSYSNSQPYGYTF. As DNA, the CDR3 is TGTGCCAGCAGTTACTCTAACAGCCAACCGTATGGCTACACCTTC.

The V gene is TRBV21-1, the J gene TRBJ1-1. TRBV21-1 is a known pseudogene. The CDR3 spans 14 residues. This chain's CDR3 is CALPRGGKGTEAFF. The CDR3 region has the DNA TGTGCCCTCCCAAGGGGGGGAAAGGGCACTGAAGCTTTCTTT.

This clone was recorded once. V and J are TRBV6-1 and TRBJ2-3; 11 bases align to TRBD2. The CDR3 contains 16 residues. V shed 2 bases, J shed 0 bases, and the junction held 1 base outside the gene matches. In germline, CDR1 is MNHNS, CDR2 SASEGT. CDR3 protein: CASSEWTSGSTDTQYF. In DNA form, the CDR3 reads TGTGCCAGCAGTGAATGGACTAGCGGGAGCACAGATACGCAGTATTTT.

CDR3 residues: CASSPVILQNTEAFF. The CDR3 DNA sequence: TGTGCCAGCTCACCAGTGATTTTACAGAACACTGAAGCTTTCTTT. V is TRBV18 and J is TRBJ1-1; D gene unclear. Trimming removed 2 bases at V and 1 base at J, with 11 bases between. The CDR3 length is 15 residues. Germline CDR1 reads KGHSH; CDR2 reads LQKENI.

V usage is TRBV5-5 and J usage is TRBJ2-7; D unclear. Germline V lookup: CDR1 SGHKS, CDR2 YYEKEE (reference sequence). V was trimmed by 4 bases and J by 2 bases, leaving 7 bases between them. This CDR3 comprises 12 residues. This CDR3 is CASSGQTYEQYF. The CDR3 DNA is TGTGCCAGCAGCGGGCAAACCTACGAGCAGTACTTC.

The V and J genes are TRBV4-1 and TRBJ2-5; 11 nucleotides line up with TRBD2. The CDR3 sequence is 16 residues long. Trimming at V came to 0 bases and at J to 3 bases, leaving 3 bases not matched to a gene. Germline lookup yields CDR1 MGHRA and CDR2 YSYEKL. CDR3 amino acids: CASSQELAGAKETQYF. The CDR3 region has the DNA TGCGCCAGCAGCCAAGAACTAGCGGGAGCCAAAGAGACCCAGTACTTC.

This rearrangement joins TRBV28 to TRBJ2-1, with 7 bases matching TRBD1. The CDR3 contains 13 residues. Germline lookup yields CDR1 MDHEN and CDR2 SYDVKM. V lost 3 bases, J lost 6 bases, and 2 bases stayed unmatched. CDR3 DNA sequence: TGTGCCAGCAGTTTGACAGGGCCCAATGAGCAGTTCTTC. Its protein product is CASSLTGPNEQFF.

The chain combines TRBV19 with TRBJ2-6; D may be TRBD1 (6 bases). Trimming stripped 10 bases from V and 2 bases from J, with 12 bases between. Germline V CDR1 and CDR2: LNHDA, SQIVND (reference sequence). CDR3 length: 14 residues. The CDR3 DNA follows: TGTGCCACTTTGGACAGTCCTGGGGCCAACGTCCTGACTTTC. This translates into CATLDSPGANVLTF. Based on the CDR3 plus reference TRBV19 and TRBJ2-6, the full variable domain is DGGITQSPKYLFRKEGQNVTLSCEQNLNHDAMYWYRQDPGQGLRLIYYSQIVNDFQKGDIAEGYSVSREKKESFPLTVTSAQKNPTAFYLCATLDSPGANVLTFGAGSRLTVL.

The chain joins TRBV27 to TRBJ1-1; 9 nucleotides line up with TRBD1. Germline V gene lookup returns CDR1 MNHEY and CDR2 SMNVEV (reference sequence). This CDR3 is 15 amino acids long. V dropped 5 bases and J dropped 5; count of bases not matched to a gene: 9. The CDR3, as DNA: TGTGCCAGCAGTGAATCCGGGACAGGGATAACTGAAGCTTTCTTT. Its translation is CASSESGTGITEAFF.

This chain joins TRBV9 and TRBJ2-1, with D perhaps matching TRBD2 (5 bases). Deletions cut 4 bases from V and 6 bases from J, with 11 bases between. Germline CDR1 and CDR2: SGDLS and YYNGEE. The CDR3 covers 13 residues. Here the CDR3 reads CASSRAGVNEQFF. CDR3 sequence (DNA): TGTGCCAGCAGCCGGGCCGGGGTCAATGAGCAGTTCTTC. The full variable domain, with the rest looked up from reference TRBV9 and TRBJ2-1, is DSGVTQTPKHLITATGQRVTLRCSPRSGDLSVYWYQQSLDQGLQFLIQYYNGEERAKGNILERFSAQQFPDLHSELNLSSLELGDSALYFCASSRAGVNEQFFGPGTRLTVL.

This chain joins TRBV30 and TRBJ2-1; TRBD2 matches 7 bases. The V segment lost 2 bases and the J segment 5 bases; nucleotides outside the gene matches: 9. The germline V gene encodes CDR1 GTSNPN and CDR2 SVGIG (reference sequence). The CDR3 runs to 15 residues. CDR3 sequence (DNA): TGTGCCTGGAGTCCGGGTAGCGGGCCTAACAATGAGCAGTTCTTC. It specifies CAWSPGSGPNNEQFF.

This clone was seen once. V gene TRBV4-1 combines with J gene TRBJ1-5; tentatively, D is TRBD1 (5 bases). CDR3 length: 16 residues. V dropped 0 bases and J dropped 5 bases, with 14 bases sitting between them. Germline V gives CDR1 MGHRA, CDR2 YSYEKL. CDR3 region: CASSQEQYRKHQPQHF. The CDR3 DNA follows: TGCGCCAGCAGCCAAGAACAGTACAGGAAACATCAGCCCCAGCATTTT.

The chain joins TRBV6-1 to TRBJ2-7; 8 nucleotides agree with TRBD1. In germline, CDR1 is MNHNS, CDR2 SASEGT. The CDR3 sequence is 15 residues long. V lost 1 base, J lost 3 bases, and 5 bases stayed unmatched. CDR3 sequence: CASSEGTGPGYEQYF. In nucleotides, the CDR3 is TGTGCCAGCAGTGAAGGGACAGGGCCAGGCTACGAGCAGTACTTC.

The chain combines TRBV2 with TRBJ2-7, with 8 bases that match TRBD1. The CDR3 runs 15 residues. Germline V gene lookup returns CDR1 SNHLY and CDR2 FYNNEI. V trimming: 5 bases; J trimming: 4 bases; junction bases outside the gene matches: 10. This chain's CDR3 is CASSPDRDRLYEQYF. CDR3 nucleotide sequence: TGTGCCAGCAGTCCTGACCGGGACAGGCTATACGAGCAGTACTTC.